One T cell receptor beta chain is described in this entry. This entry is derived from a study of cytomegalovirus exposure and HLA in healthy donors. The PCR was carried out with 60 Vbeta primers and 13 Jbeta primers. The method was immunoSEQ multiplex PCR; TCRdb's version includes in-frame clones alone and lacks a portion of them. This sample has 100,000 to 150,000 clones, with approximately 74% found just once. The sample was PBMCs. The TCR comes from a male donor in good health and CMV-seronegative.

The DNA of the CDR3 is TGTGCCACCAGCAGACTATCCGGGACAGTGAACACCGGGGAGCTGTTTTTT. This gives the protein CATSRLSGTVNTGELFF. The rearrangement joins TRBV15 to TRBJ2-2; 7 bases match TRBD1. CDR1 and CDR2 from the germline V gene are LNHNV and YYDKDF (reference sequence). The CDR3 sequence is 17 residues long. Germline trimming cut 2 bases from V and 1 base from J; bases unmatched to any gene: 7. The full variable domain, in which reference TRBV15 and TRBJ2-2 provide the parts outside the CDR3, is DAMVIQNPRYQVTQFGKPVTLSCSQTLNHNVMYWYQQKSSQAPKLLFHYYDKDFNNEADTPDNFQSRRPNTSFCFLDIRSPGLGDTAMYLCATSRLSGTVNTGELFFGEGSRLTVL.